This T cell receptor beta chain stems from a study of cytomegalovirus exposure and HLA in healthy donors. The sample holds one count of this clone. PCR involved 60 Vbeta and 13 Jbeta primers. Generated by immunoSEQ multiplex PCR, the TCRdb table keeps only in-frame clones and is missing some. The sample has some 150,000 clones, approximately 81% seen once. The V segment lost 5 bases and the J segment 4 bases; nucleotides outside the gene matches: 5. Germline-derived CDR1 and CDR2 are MNHNY and SVGAGI (reference sequence). This CDR3 has 13 residues. The origin of this receptor is a woman between 25 and 40 years old in good health and CMV-seropositive. The rearrangement joins TRBV6-6 to TRBJ2-7; 7 nucleotides line up with TRBD1. The sample was PBMCs. CDR3 amino acids: CASSDHRGYEQYF. CDR3 nucleotide sequence: TGTGCCAGCAGTGACCACAGGGGTTACGAGCAGTACTTC.